This T cell receptor beta chain was profiled in a study of OX40 agonist ivuxolimab in advanced cancers. Study in general: Patients took ivuxolimab, an agonistic anti-OX40 (CD134) antibody. Regarding the study as a whole: With doses of 0.1 to 3.0 mg/kg, CD4+ and CD8+ blood T cells had undergone clonal expansion by week 6.

The repertoire was sequenced with immunoSEQ multiplex PCR; TCRdb's copy has only in-frame clones and lacks some. The table shows 90,000 to 120,000 clones, with around 90% occurring only once. As to this clone: The antigen remains undetermined.

The CDR3 consists of 16 residues. V lost 4 bases, J lost 0 bases, and 8 bases stayed unmatched. CDR1 and CDR2 from the germline V gene are SGHRS and YFSETQ. The TCR sequence derives from an adult with an advanced solid tumor such as melanoma, head and neck, liver or kidney cancer. This chain links TRBV5-1 with TRBJ1-1, with 8 bases lining up with TRBD1. This specimen consisted of CD4+ or CD8+ T cells sorted from blood, obtained in a trial of the OX40 agonist ivuxolimab. The CDR3 DNA is TGCGCCAGCAGCCAGGCCAGGGGGCACATGAACACTGAAGCTTTCTTT. Translated: CASSQARGHMNTEAFF.